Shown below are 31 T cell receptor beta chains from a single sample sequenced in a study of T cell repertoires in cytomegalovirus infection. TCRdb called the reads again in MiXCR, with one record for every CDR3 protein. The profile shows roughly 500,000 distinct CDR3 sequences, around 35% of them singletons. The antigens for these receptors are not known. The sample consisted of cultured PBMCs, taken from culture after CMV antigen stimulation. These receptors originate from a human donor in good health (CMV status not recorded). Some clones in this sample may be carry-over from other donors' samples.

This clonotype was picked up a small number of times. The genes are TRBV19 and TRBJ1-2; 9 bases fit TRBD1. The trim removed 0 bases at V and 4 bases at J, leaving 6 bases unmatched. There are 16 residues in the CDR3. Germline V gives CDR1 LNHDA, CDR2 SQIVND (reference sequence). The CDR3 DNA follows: TGTGCCAGTAGTATAGAACAGGGGGCCGGTCTCTATGGCTACACCTTC. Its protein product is CASSIEQGAGLYGYTF.

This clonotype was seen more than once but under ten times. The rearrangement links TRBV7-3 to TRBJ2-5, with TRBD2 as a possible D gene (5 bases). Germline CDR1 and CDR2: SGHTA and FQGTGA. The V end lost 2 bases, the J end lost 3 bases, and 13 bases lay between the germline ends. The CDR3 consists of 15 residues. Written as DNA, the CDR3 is TGTGCCAGCAGCTTAGGCGCGGACTTGAAAGAGACCCAGTACTTC. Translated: CASSLGADLKETQYF. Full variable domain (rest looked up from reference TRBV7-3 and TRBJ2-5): GAGVSQTPSNKVTEKGKYVELRCDPISGHTALYWYRQSLGQGPEFLIYFQGTGAADDSGLPNDRFFAVRPEGSVSTLKIQRTERGDSAVYLCASSLGADLKETQYFGPGTRLLVL.

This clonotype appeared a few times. The CDR3 DNA follows: TGTGCCAGCATTAGGGGGGCCACCGGGGAGCTGTTTTTT. Protein: CASIRGATGELFF. The gene calls are TRBV6-5 and TRBJ2-2, with D perhaps being TRBD1 or TRBD2 (6 bases each). This CDR3 comprises 13 residues. V was shortened by 7 bases and J by 4 bases, with 10 bases between the two germline ends. The germline gives CDR1 MNHEY, CDR2 SVGAGI.

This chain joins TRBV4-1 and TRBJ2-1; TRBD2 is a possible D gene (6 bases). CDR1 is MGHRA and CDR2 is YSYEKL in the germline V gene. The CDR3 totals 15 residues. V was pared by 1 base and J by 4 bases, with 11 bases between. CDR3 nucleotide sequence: TGCGCCAGCAGCCAAGTTATAGCGGATTACAATGAGCAGTTCTTC. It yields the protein CASSQVIADYNEQFF.

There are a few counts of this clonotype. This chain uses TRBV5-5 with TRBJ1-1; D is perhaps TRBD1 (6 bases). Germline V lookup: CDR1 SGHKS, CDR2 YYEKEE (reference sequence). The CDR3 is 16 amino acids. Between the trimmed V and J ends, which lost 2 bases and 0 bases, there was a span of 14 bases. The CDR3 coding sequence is TGTGCCAGCAGCTTCGTACAGGGTGGCATGAACACTGAAGCTTTCTTT. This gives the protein CASSFVQGGMNTEAFF.

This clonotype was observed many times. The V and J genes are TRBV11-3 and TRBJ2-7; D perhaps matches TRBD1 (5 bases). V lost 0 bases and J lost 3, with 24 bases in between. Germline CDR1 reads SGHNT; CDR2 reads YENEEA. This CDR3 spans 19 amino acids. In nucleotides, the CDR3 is TGTGCCAGCAGCTTAGAGATGGGGCAGCTTCATCCCATCTTCTACGAGCAGTACGTC. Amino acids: CASSLEMGQLHPIFYEQYV.

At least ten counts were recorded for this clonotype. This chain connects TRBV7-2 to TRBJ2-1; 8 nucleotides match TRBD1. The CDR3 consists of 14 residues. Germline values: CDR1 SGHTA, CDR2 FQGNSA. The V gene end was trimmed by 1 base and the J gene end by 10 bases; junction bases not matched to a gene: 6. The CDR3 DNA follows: TGTGCCAGCAGCTTAGGCAACAGGGGGGACGAGCAGTTCTTC. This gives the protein CASSLGNRGDEQFF. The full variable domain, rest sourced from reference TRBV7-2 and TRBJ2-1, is GAGVSQSPSNKVTEKGKDVELRCDPISGHTALYWYRQSLGQGLEFLIYFQGNSAPDKSGLPSDRFSAERTGGSVSTLTIQRTQQEDSAVYLCASSLGNRGDEQFFGPGTRLTVL.

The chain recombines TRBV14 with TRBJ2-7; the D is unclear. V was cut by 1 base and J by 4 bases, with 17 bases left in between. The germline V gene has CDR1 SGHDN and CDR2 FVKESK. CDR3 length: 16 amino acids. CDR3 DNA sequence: TGTGCCAGCAGCCAAGCCAGGCAACTTTCAGTATACGAGCAGTACGTC. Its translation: CASSQARQLSVYEQYV.

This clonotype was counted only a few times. CDR3 nucleotides: TGTGCCAGCAGCAGCGGGACCCAGACCTACAATGAGCAGTTCTTC. Translated: CASSSGTQTYNEQFF. The J gene is TRBJ2-1, the V gene TRBV5-5; 7 nucleotides match TRBD2. The germline V gene has CDR1 SGHKS and CDR2 YYEKEE (reference sequence). CDR3 length equals 15 residues. Trimming cost V 4 bases and J 2 bases; bases outside gene matches: 6. Variable domain in full (rest from reference TRBV5-5 and TRBJ2-1): DAGVTQSPTHLIKTRGQQVTLRCSPISGHKSVSWYQQVLGQGPQFIFQYYEKEERGRGNFPDRFSARQFPNYSSELNVNALLLGDSALYLCASSSGTQTYNEQFFGPGTRLTVL.

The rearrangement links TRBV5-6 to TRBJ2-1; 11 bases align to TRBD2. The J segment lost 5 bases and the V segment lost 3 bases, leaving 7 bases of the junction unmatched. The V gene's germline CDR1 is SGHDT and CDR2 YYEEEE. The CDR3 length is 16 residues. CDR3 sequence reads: CASSSNGLAGHNEQFF. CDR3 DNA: TGTGCCAGCAGCTCGAACGGACTAGCGGGCCACAATGAGCAGTTCTTC.

The CDR3 is CASSIDKAGGYSNQPQHF. In DNA, the CDR3 is TGTGCCAGTAGTATAGATAAGGCAGGGGGATATAGCAATCAGCCCCAGCATTTT. The genes are TRBV19 and TRBJ1-5; TRBD1 matches at 7 bases. Germline-derived CDR1 and CDR2 are LNHDA and SQIVND (reference sequence). After removal of 0 bases from V and 0 bases from J, the junction contained 8 bases not matched to a gene. This CDR3 contains 18 residues.

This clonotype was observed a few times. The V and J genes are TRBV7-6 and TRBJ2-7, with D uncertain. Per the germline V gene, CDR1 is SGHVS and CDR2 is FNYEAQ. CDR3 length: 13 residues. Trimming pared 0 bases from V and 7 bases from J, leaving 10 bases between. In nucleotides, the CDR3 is TGTGCCAGCAGCTTAGCGCGAGGATTTGAGCAGTACTTC. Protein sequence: CASSLARGFEQYF. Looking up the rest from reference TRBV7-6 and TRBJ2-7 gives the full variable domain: GAGVSQSPRYKVTKRGQDVALRCDPISGHVSLYWYRQALGQGPEFLTYFNYEAQQDKSGLPNDRFSAERPEGSISTLTIQRTEQRDSAMYRCASSLARGFEQYFGPGTRLTVT.

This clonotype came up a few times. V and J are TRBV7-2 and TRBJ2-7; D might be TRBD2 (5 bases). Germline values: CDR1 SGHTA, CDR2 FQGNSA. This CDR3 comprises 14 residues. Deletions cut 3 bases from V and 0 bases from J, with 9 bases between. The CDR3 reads CASSFGVSSYEQYV. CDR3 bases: TGTGCCAGCAGCTTCGGGGTTAGCTCCTACGAGCAGTACGTC.

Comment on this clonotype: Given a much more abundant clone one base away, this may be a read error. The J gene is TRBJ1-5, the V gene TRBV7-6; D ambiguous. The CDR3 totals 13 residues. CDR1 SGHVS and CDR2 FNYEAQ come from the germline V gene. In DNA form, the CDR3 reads TGTACCAGCAGCTTAAGGGAGAATCAGCCCCAGCATTTT. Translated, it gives CTSSLRENQPQHF.

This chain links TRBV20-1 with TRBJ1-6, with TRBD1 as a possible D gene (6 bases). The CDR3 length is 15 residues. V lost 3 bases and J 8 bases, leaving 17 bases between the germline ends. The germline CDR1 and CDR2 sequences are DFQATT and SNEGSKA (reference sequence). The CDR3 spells CSASVPGRGYSPLHF. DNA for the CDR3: TGCAGTGCTAGCGTTCCCGGCAGGGGATATTCACCCCTCCACTTT.

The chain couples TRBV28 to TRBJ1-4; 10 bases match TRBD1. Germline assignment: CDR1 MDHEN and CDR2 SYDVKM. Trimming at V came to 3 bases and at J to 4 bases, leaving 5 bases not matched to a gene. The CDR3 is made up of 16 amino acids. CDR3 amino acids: CASSFRQGAGNEKLFF. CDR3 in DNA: TGTGCCAGCAGTTTCCGACAGGGGGCTGGTAATGAAAAACTGTTTTTT.

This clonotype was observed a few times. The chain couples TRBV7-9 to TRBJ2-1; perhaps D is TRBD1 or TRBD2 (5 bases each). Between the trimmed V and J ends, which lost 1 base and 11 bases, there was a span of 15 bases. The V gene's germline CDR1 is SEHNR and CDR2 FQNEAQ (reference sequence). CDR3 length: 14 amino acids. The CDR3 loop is CASSLESRDPKQFF. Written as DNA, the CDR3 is TGTGCCAGCAGCTTAGAGTCCAGGGACCCAAAGCAGTTCTTC.

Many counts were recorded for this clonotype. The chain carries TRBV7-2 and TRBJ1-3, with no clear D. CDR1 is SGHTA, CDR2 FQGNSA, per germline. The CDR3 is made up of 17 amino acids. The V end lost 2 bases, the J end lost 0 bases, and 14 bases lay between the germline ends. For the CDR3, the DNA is TGTGCCAGCAGCTTATTTGCCAGCCAAAGCTCTGGAAACACCATATATTTT. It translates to CASSLFASQSSGNTIYF.

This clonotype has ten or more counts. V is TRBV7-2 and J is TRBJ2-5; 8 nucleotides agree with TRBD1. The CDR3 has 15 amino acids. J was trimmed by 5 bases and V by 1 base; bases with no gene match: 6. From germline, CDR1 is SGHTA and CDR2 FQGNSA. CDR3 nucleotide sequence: TGTGCCAGCAGCTTAGGGCAGGGGGCTGGGGAGACCCAGTACTTC. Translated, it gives CASSLGQGAGETQYF.

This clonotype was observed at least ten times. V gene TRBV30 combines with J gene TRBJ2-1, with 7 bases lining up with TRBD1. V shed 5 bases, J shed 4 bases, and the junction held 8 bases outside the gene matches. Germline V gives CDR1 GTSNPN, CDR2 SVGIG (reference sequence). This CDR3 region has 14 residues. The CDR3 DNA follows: TGTGCCTGGGCCGGGACAGATAGATACAATGAGCAGTTCTTC. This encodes CAWAGTDRYNEQFF.

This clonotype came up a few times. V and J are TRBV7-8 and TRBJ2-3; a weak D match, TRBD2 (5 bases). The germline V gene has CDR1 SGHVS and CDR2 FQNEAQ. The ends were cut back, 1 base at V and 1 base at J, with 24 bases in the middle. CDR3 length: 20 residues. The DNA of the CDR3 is TGTGCCAGCAGCTTAGAACGCTTCTTACATCGTATCGGGGGCACAGATACGCAGTATTTT. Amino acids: CASSLERFLHRIGGTDTQYF.

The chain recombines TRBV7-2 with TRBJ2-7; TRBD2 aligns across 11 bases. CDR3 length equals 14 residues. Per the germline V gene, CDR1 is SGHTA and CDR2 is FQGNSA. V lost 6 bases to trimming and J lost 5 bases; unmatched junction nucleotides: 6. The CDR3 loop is CASSAGTSGNEQYF. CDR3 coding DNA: TGTGCCAGCAGTGCCGGGACTAGCGGCAACGAGCAGTACTTC.

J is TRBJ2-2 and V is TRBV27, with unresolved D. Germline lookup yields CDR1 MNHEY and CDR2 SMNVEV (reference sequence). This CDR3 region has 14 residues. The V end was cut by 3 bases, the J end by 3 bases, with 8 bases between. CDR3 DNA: TGTGCCAGCAGTTTCGTAGCTGACACCGGGGAGCTGTTTTTT. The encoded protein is CASSFVADTGELFF.

CDR3 sequence reads: CASSDAGGWRKLFF. The CDR3 bases are TGTGCCAGCAGTGACGCAGGAGGGTGGCGGAAACTGTTTTTT. The chain links TRBV5-8 to TRBJ1-4; D gene uncertain. Trimming took off 5 bases at V and 11 bases at J, with 19 bases between the two ends. Germline V CDR1 and CDR2: SGHTS, YDEGEE. This CDR3 contains 14 residues.

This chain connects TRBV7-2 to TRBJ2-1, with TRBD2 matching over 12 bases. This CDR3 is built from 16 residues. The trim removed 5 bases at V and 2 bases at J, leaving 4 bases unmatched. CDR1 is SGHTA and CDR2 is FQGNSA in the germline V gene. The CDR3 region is CASSPLAGGPYNEQFF. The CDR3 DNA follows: TGTGCCAGCAGCCCACTAGCGGGAGGCCCCTACAATGAGCAGTTCTTC.

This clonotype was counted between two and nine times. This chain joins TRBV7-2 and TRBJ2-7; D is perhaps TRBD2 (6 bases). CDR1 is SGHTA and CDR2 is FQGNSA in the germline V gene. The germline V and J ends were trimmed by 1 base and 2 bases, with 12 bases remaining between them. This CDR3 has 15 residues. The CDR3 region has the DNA TGTGCCAGCAGCTTAGAAAGGGGAGGTACCTACGAGCAGTACGTC. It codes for CASSLERGGTYEQYV.

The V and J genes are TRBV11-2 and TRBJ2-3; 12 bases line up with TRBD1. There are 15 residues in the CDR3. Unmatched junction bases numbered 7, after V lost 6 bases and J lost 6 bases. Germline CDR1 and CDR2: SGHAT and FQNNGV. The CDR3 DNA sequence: TGTGCCAGCAGAACCGGGACAGGGGGCGCGGATACGCAGTATTTT. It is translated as CASRTGTGGADTQYF.

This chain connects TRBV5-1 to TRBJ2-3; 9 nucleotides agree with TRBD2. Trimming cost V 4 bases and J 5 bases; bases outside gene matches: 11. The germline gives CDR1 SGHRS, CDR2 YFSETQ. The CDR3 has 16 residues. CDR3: CASSITGGRAGDTQYF. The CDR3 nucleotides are TGCGCCAGCAGCATAACTGGCGGGAGGGCTGGAGATACGCAGTATTTT.

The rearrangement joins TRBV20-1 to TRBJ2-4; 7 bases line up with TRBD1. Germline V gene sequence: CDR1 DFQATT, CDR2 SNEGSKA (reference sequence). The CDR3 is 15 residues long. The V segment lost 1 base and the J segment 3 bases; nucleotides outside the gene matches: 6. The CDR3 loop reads CSARATGSDKNIQYF. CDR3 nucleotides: TGCAGTGCTAGAGCGACAGGGTCGGACAAAAACATTCAGTACTTC.

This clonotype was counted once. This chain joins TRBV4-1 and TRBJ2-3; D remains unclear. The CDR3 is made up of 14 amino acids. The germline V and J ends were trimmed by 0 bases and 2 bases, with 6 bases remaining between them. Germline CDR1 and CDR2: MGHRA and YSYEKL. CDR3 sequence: CASSQEGSTDTQYF. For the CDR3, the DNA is TGCGCCAGCAGCCAAGAAGGATCCACAGATACGCAGTATTTT.

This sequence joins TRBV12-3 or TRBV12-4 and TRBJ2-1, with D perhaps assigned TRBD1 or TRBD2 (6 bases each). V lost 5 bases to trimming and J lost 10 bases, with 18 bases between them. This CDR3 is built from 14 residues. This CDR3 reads CASSPALGGTEQFF. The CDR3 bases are TGTGCCAGCAGTCCCGCTTTAGGGGGGACGGAGCAGTTCTTC.